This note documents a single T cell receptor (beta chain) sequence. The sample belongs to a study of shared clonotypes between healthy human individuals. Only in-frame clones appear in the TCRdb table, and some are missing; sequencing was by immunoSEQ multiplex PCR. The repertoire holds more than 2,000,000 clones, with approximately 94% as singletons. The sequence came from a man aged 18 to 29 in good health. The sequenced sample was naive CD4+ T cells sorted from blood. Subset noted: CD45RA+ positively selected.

The DNA of the CDR3 is TGTGCCAGCAGCGTAGCGGAGGACGAGCAGTACTTC. Translation: CASSVAEDEQYF. V is TRBV9 and J is TRBJ2-7; D is possibly TRBD2 (5 bases). Germline assignment: CDR1 SGDLS and CDR2 YYNGEE. Trimming took 0 bases from V and 5 from J, leaving 6 bases between them. The CDR3 has 12 amino acids.